What follows are 29 T cell receptor beta chains derived from one specimen sequenced in a study of tumor and adjacent non-tumor tissue in lung cancer. The library came from three nested PCR rounds adapted from ARM-PCR protocols. Each CDR3 protein gets one entry after TCRdb re-called the multiplex PCR reads with MiXCR. The data hold roughly 70,000 distinct CDR3 sequences, with roughly 72% observed a single time. RNA was extracted from bulk tissue without any cell sorting. Sequencing used lung tumor tissue. The receptor source for this set is a man in his sixties with non-small cell lung cancer.

With regard to this clonotype: A single base separates this from a much larger clone, so it may be a read error. The chain joins TRBV12-3 or TRBV12-4 to TRBJ2-3; D gene ambiguous. This CDR3 is 12 amino acids long. The CDR3 DNA sequence: TGTGCCAGCAGTCTCCTCTTGGATACGCGGTATTTT. Translated: CASSLLLDTRYF.

The chain employs TRBV20-1 and TRBJ1-5, with TRBD2 as a possible D gene (6 bases). The J call is doubtful: the DNA matches TRBJ2-3 better. Germline V gene sequence: CDR1 DFQATT, CDR2 SNEGSKA (reference sequence). The CDR3 totals 14 residues. The CDR3 DNA reads TGCAGTGCTAGAGATCGGGGGTCGGGGCAGCCCCAGTATTTT. Protein: CSARDRGSGQPQYF.

The rearrangement uses TRBV10-2 and TRBJ2-5; D is unresolved. This CDR3 contains 12 residues. Looked up from germline, CDR1 is WSHSY and CDR2 is SAAADI. The V and J ends lost 8 bases and 6 bases respectively, with 13 bases between them. CDR3 sequence (DNA): TGCGCCAGCGGCGTGATGGGCCAGACCCAGTACTTC. Its translation: CASGVMGQTQYF.

Many counts were recorded for this clonotype. The chain uses TRBV29-1 and TRBJ2-5; 10 bases align to TRBD1. Germline CDR1 is SQVTM and CDR2 is ANQGSEA. Trimming at V came to 2 bases and at J to 4 bases, leaving 7 bases not matched to a gene. The CDR3 runs to 15 residues. CDR3 nucleotides: TGCAGCGTTGAATACCGGGACAGGGGTGGAGAGACCCAGTACTTC. Translated, it gives CSVEYRDRGGETQYF.

As to this clonotype: The CDR3 does not end in the conserved phenylalanine or tryptophan, so this is likely a read error. This chain links TRBV20-1 with TRBJ2-3, with D unclear. Germline values: CDR1 DFQATT, CDR2 SNEGSKA (reference sequence). The CDR3 contains 16 residues. V was clipped by 0 bases and J by 5 bases, with 18 bases between them. DNA of the CDR3: TGCAGTGCTAGAGATCCAGTCATGGGTGGCATAGATACGCAGTATATT. Encoded protein: CSARDPVMGGIDTQYI.

In regard to this clonotype: Germline is not matched at one junction end, which may reflect a read error. The chain recombines TRBV11-2 with TRBJ2-3; 10 nucleotides match TRBD2. The germline CDR1 and CDR2 sequences are SGHAT and FQNNGV. This CDR3 is built from 16 residues. CDR3 sequence: CASSLDHFGLAGESRF. DNA for the CDR3: TGTGCCAGCAGCTTAGATCACTTCGGGCTAGCGGGGGAGAGTCGGTTT.

Points on this clonotype: Here the CDR3 omits its conserved ending phenylalanine or tryptophan, so a read error is the likely source. This sequence joins TRBV29-1 and TRBJ2-3, with D possibly matching TRBD2 (6 bases). Germline CDR1 reads SQVTM; CDR2 reads ANQGSEA. The CDR3 covers 14 residues. The CDR3: CSVERGSGTDTQYL. For the CDR3, the DNA is TGCAGCGTTGAACGGGGGTCAGGCACAGATACACAGTATTTG.

This clonotype was seen a handful of times. The junction and the germline gene differ at one end; a read error may be behind it. The gene calls are TRBV28 and TRBJ2-6; D is tentatively TRBD1 or TRBD2 (5 bases each). This CDR3 contains 15 residues. CDR1 is MDHEN, CDR2 SYDVKM, per germline. The CDR3 coding sequence is TGTGCCAGCGGGACGGTGTTCCTTGGGGCCAACGTCCTGACATTC. Protein product: CASGTVFLGANVLTF.

Note on this clonotype: A much larger clone sits a single nucleotide away, making a read error possible. This chain uses TRBV30 with TRBJ2-7; either TRBD1 or TRBD2 may fit D (5 bases each). This CDR3 is 11 amino acids long. CDR1 and CDR2 from the germline V gene are GTSNPN and SVGIG (reference sequence). CDR3: CALSVGDEQYF. CDR3 DNA sequence: TGTGCCTTGAGTGTGGGGGACGAGCAGTACTTC.

On this clonotype: A junction boundary mismatches the germline segment, possibly from a read error. The gene calls are TRBV29-1 and TRBJ2-1; tentatively, D is TRBD2 (6 bases). The CDR3 spans 12 residues. Germline lookup yields CDR1 SQVTM and CDR2 ANQGSEA. CDR3 sequence: CSGGGTHNEQSF. The DNA of the CDR3 is TGCAGCGGGGGAGGAACTCATAATGAGCAGTCCTTC.

This clonotype was observed a few times. An end of the junction does not agree with germline; a read error may underlie this. V usage is TRBV6-2 or TRBV6-3 and J usage is TRBJ2-1; 7 nucleotides line up with TRBD1. There are 14 residues in the CDR3. The V gene's germline CDR1 is MNHEY and CDR2 SVGEGT. CDR3 DNA sequence: TGTACCAGCAGTAGACAGGGTTCATACAATGAGCAGTTCTTC. Protein sequence: CTSSRQGSYNEQFF.

Remarks on this clonotype: This may be a read error, as it is one base from a much larger clone. The chain combines TRBV29-1 with TRBJ1-1; 7 bases are shared with TRBD1. CDR1 is SQVTM and CDR2 is ANQGSEA in the germline V gene. The CDR3 sequence is 13 residues long. The CDR3 sequence is CSASAGGENEDFF. For the CDR3, the DNA is TGCAGCGCCTCGGCAGGGGGGGAAAATGAAGATTTCTTT.

This clonotype was recorded at least ten times. The chain has TRBV29-1 and TRBJ1-2; 12 bases agree with TRBD1. The CDR3 length is 16 residues. Germline assignment: CDR1 SQVTM and CDR2 ANQGSEA. V lost 7 bases and J lost 4; bases outside the gene matches: 13. The CDR3 loop is CSAVPGQGARIYGYTF. CDR3 in DNA: TGCAGCGCGGTCCCGGGACAGGGGGCGCGTATCTATGGCTACACCTTC. Full variable domain (rest looked up from reference TRBV29-1 and TRBJ1-2): SAVISQKPSRDICQRGTSLTIQCQVDSQVTMMFWYRQQPGQSLTLIATANQGSEATYESGFVIDKFPISRPNLTFSTLTVSNMSPEDSSIYLCSAVPGQGARIYGYTFGSGTRLTVV.

The rearrangement joins TRBV20-1 to TRBJ2-7, with D perhaps TRBD2 (6 bases). Germline V lookup: CDR1 DFQATT, CDR2 SNEGSKA (reference sequence). V lost 4 bases, J lost 5 bases, and 21 bases lay in between. The CDR3 is made up of 15 amino acids. CDR3 in DNA: TGCAGTGCTATTAACAGGAGGGTAGCAGGAGACGAGCAGTACTTC. Amino acid sequence: CSAINRRVAGDEQYF.

This clonotype was recorded a few times. DNA of the CDR3: TGTGCCAGCAGTCCTAGCCGAGAGAAACAGTACTTC. It encodes CASSPSREKQYF. The chain links TRBV12-3 or TRBV12-4 to TRBJ2-5; D may be TRBD2 (5 bases). CDR3 length: 12 amino acids. The V end lost 5 bases, the J end lost 11 bases, and 15 bases lay between the germline ends.

In the case of this clonotype: At one end the junction does not follow the germline gene, possibly because of a read error. J is TRBJ1-4 and V is TRBV29-1; a possible D gene is TRBD1 (5 bases). Germline values: CDR1 SQVTM, CDR2 ANQGSEA. The CDR3 is made up of 14 amino acids. The CDR3 region is CSVEGSASNERLFF. CDR3 DNA sequence: TGTAGCGTTGAGGGGAGTGCCAGTAATGAAAGACTGTTTTTT.

This clonotype was seen only a few times. The chain uses TRBV20-1 and TRBJ2-7, with D possibly TRBD2 on 7 matching bases. Trimming stripped 2 bases from V and 5 bases from J, with 16 bases between. Germline V gene sequence: CDR1 DFQATT, CDR2 SNEGSKA (reference sequence). This CDR3 spans 14 amino acids. The CDR3 DNA sequence: TGCAGTGCTAGAAAGGGGGGGGGCTACCACGAGCAGTACTTC. This sequence encodes CSARKGGGYHEQYF.

This chain connects TRBV20-1 to TRBJ2-3, with TRBD2 identical over 9 bases. Losses at the gene ends were 7 bases for V and 0 bases for J; bases not matched to a gene: 17. Germline assignment: CDR1 DFQATT and CDR2 SNEGSKA (reference sequence). CDR3 length: 18 residues. The CDR3, as DNA: TGCAGTGTTAGCTCGGCGGGGGGGGTACAAAGAAGCACAGATACGCAGTATTTT. Its translation is CSVSSAGGVQRSTDTQYF.

The V call is TRBV15, the J call TRBJ2-7, with a possible D match to TRBD2 (5 bases). V was cut by 5 bases and J by 3 bases, with 14 bases left in between. Germline V lookup: CDR1 LNHNV, CDR2 YYDKDF (reference sequence). This CDR3 is built from 14 residues. This CDR3 is CATSQGLASYEQYF. CDR3 DNA: TGTGCCACCAGCCAAGGATTAGCGAGCTACGAGCAGTACTTC.

This clonotype has just a few counts. Likely a read error: the CDR3 ends without its conserved phenylalanine or tryptophan. This chain joins TRBV6-5 and TRBJ1-5; weak D call: TRBD1 (5 bases). Trimming took 8 bases from V and 4 from J, leaving 12 bases between them. Germline CDR1 and CDR2: MNHEY and SVGAGI. The CDR3 sequence is 13 residues long. The CDR3, as DNA: TGTGCCAGCGGAGGGGATAGTAATCAGCCCCAGCATTCT. Its translation: CASGGDSNQPQHS.

This chain joins TRBV20-1 and TRBJ2-5; either TRBD1 or TRBD2 may fit D (5 bases each). The CDR3 runs to 14 residues. In germline, CDR1 is DFQATT, CDR2 SNEGSKA (reference sequence). The V and J ends lost 7 bases and 2 bases respectively, with 17 bases between them. CDR3 region: CSVGDLGDQETQYF. CDR3 nucleotide sequence: TGCAGTGTTGGAGATTTGGGGGATCAAGAGACCCAGTACTTC.

Concerning this clonotype itself: The conserved phenylalanine or tryptophan normally closing the CDR3 is absent here, so this likely arose from a read error. This rearrangement joins TRBV20-1 to TRBJ2-7; D is possibly TRBD1 (5 bases). Per germline, CDR1 DFQATT and CDR2 SNEGSKA (reference sequence). The V end was cut by 0 bases, the J end by 7 bases, with 22 bases between. The CDR3 is 16 amino acids. The CDR3: CSAREGRLGALYEQYL. DNA for the CDR3: TGCAGTGCTAGAGAAGGTCGGCTAGGGGCCCTCTATGAGCAGTACTTG.

Remarks on this clonotype: At one of its ends the junction is not consistent with the germline gene, which may arise from a read error. This chain links TRBV6-2 or TRBV6-3 with TRBJ2-5; 11 bases line up with TRBD1. Germline lookup yields CDR1 MNHEY and CDR2 SVGEGT. The CDR3 sequence is 14 residues long. DNA of the CDR3: TGTGCCAGCAGTAAAGGGACAGGGGGAGAGACCCGGTACTTC. Its protein product is CASSKGTGGETRYF.

This clonotype was counted a single time. Compared with germline, one end of the junction differs, possibly owing to a read error. The V gene is TRBV19, the J gene TRBJ2-7; D tentatively reads TRBD1 or TRBD2 (6 bases each). Per germline, CDR1 LNHDA and CDR2 SQIVND (reference sequence). This CDR3 spans 18 amino acids. In DNA form, the CDR3 reads TGTACCAGTAGTATGAGGGTCGTGGGGGGCGCTCAGTCCTACGAGCAGTACTTC. It is translated as CTSSMRVVGGAQSYEQYF.

As concerns this clonotype: Compared with germline, one end of the junction differs, possibly owing to a read error. The CDR3, as DNA: TGTGCCAGCAGCGGTTCAGGGACTAGCGGAGGGAATGGGCAGTTCTTC. Translated: CASSGSGTSGGNGQFF. The J gene is TRBJ2-1, the V gene TRBV9, with TRBD2 matching 11 bases. CDR1 is SGDLS, CDR2 YYNGEE, per germline. CDR3 length equals 16 residues.

As to this clonotype: A read error may account for a junction end that differs from germline. The rearrangement uses TRBV5-6 and TRBJ1-5; 10 bases fit TRBD1. Germline CDR1 reads SGHDT; CDR2 reads YYEEEE. CDR3 size: 16 residues. The CDR3 loop is CTSSLGMGQGNQPQHF. CDR3 nucleotide sequence: TGTACCAGTAGCTTGGGTATGGGACAGGGGAATCAGCCCCAGCATTTT.

This clonotype was seen once. The junction and the germline gene differ at one end; a read error may be behind it. CDR3 coding DNA: TGCTCCAGCAGGTACAGGGCTGGGACTGAAGCTTTCTTC. Its protein is CSSRYRAGTEAFF. The rearrangement links TRBV10-2 to TRBJ1-1; maybe TRBD1 (6 bases). In germline, CDR1 is WSHSY, CDR2 SAAADI. The CDR3 is 13 amino acids.

V is TRBV20-1 and J is TRBJ2-1; D possibly corresponds to TRBD1 (5 bases). V lost 7 bases and J lost 0, with 19 bases in between. Germline CDR1 reads DFQATT; CDR2 reads SNEGSKA (reference sequence). The CDR3 consists of 16 residues. The CDR3 DNA reads TGCAGTGTTAGGCCCAACAGGCCTTCCTCCTACAATGAGCAGTTCTTC. Translation: CSVRPNRPSSYNEQFF.

Note on this clonotype: This likely comes from a read error, as the CDR3 has no conserved phenylalanine or tryptophan at its end. The limits of the CDR3 on the DNA are not certain, so only TCRdb's listed CDR3 is given. The chain's CDR3 is CASSLAGSGNQPQNC. The V call is TRBV5-1, the J call TRBJ1-5. The CDR3 length is 15 residues, termini included. Germline CDR1 reads SGHRS; CDR2 reads YFSETQ.